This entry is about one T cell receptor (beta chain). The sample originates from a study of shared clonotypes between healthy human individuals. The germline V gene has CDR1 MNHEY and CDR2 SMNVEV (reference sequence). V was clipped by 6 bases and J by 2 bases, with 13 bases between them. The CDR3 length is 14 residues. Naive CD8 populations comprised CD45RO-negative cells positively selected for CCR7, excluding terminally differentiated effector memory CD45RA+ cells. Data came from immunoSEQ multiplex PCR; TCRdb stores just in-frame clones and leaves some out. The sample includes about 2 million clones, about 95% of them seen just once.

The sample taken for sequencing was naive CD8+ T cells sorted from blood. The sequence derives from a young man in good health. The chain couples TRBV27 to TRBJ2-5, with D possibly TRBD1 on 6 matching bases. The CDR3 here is CASSAWDKQETQYF. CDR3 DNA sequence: TGTGCCAGCAGCGCCTGGGACAAACAAGAGACCCAGTACTTC.